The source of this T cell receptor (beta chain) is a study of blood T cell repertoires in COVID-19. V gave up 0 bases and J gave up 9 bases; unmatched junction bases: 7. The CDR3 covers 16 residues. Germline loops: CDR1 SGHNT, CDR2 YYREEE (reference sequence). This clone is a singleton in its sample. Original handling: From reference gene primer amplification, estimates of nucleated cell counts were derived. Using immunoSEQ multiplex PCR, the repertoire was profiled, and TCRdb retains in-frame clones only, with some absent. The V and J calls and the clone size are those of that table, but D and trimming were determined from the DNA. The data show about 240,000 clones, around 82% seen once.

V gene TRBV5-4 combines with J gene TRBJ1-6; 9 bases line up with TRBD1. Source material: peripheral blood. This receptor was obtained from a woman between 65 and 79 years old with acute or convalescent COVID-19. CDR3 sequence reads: CASSLGGTGRSSPLHF. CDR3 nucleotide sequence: TGTGCCAGCAGCTTGGGAGGGACAGGGAGAAGTTCACCCCTCCACTTT.